Described below is a single T cell receptor beta chain sequence and its context. The data were obtained in a study of patients and donors after allogeneic stem cell transplantation. This CDR3 contains 14 residues. Germline lookup yields CDR1 DFQATT and CDR2 SNEGSKA (reference sequence). With V trimmed by 6 bases and J by 8 bases, 6 bases remained unmatched. MiXCR, applied by TCRdb to the RT-PCR reads, yields one record per CDR3 protein. The sample has roughly 880,000 distinct CDR3 sequences, approximately 18% seen once; the top ten hold 5.5% to 6.5%. The sequenced material came from blood, either unsorted or a sorted T cell fraction (not recorded which). This TCR derives from a human donor who was either an allogeneic HSCT recipient or a stem cell or donor lymphocyte infusion donor (not recorded which). It is not recorded whose cells these are; they may come from a transplant donor. The V gene is TRBV20-1, the J gene TRBJ2-1, with 14 bases identical to TRBD2. The DNA for the CDR3 is TGCAGTGCGAGACTAGCGGGGGGGCACCATGAGCAGTTCTTC. Protein product: CSARLAGGHHEQFF.